This entry describes one T cell receptor beta chain. Its antigen is still unknown. Qualities for individual bases were not recorded, and no much larger clone is one base off. The sample belongs to a study of blood T cell repertoires in COVID-19 (dated by TCRdb to about 2020). About the full investigation: Samples from collaborators originated in the United States, Italy and Spain and spanned both the acute and convalescent phases of COVID-19. The prospective study material was composed of cDNA or gDNA derived from T cells, B-cell-depleted T cells, or PBMCs. Subjects who had been exposed to COVID-19, were actively infected with it, or had recovered from it provided the deeply sampled blood TCRbeta repertoires that made up the dataset. A freely available public database, intended as a resource for researchers studying the immune response to SARS-CoV-2, is where the repertoires were released. Samples were obtained from the ongoing ImmuneRACE study (first 160 participants) and from roughly 1,300 subjects provided by 6 global collaborators. A de-identified subject ID, COVID-19 status, age in years and sex were almost always included in the sample metadata. Where available, HLA class I and class II types were obtained from metadata supplied by the sample provider rather than from assay-based typing.

Each collaborating institution followed its own protocols to collect whole blood in K2EDTA tubes. For TCRbeta analysis, collaborators shipped samples as frozen whole blood, isolated PBMCs, or DNA extracted from either of those sample types. The immunoSEQ Assay, a bias-controlled multiplex PCR, was used to amplify TCRbeta CDR3 regions from genomic DNA. Per the authors' processing: Nucleated cell counts per sample were estimated from amplification of reference gene primers within the assay. To quantify the absolute abundance of each unique TCRbeta CDR3 rearrangement, sequence reads were collapsed and filtered. Productive Simpson clonality was computed per sample as the square root of Simpson's diversity index over productive rearrangements. TCRdb carries this immuneACCESS record with in-frame sequences only. Its versions omit some clonotypes, under half of them owing to an unresolved V gene in the studies checked, with the rest unexplained. Clone size and the V and J calls come from that table; the DNA yielded D and trimming. The table for this sample lists roughly 190,000 clones; 88% of them were counted only once. The top ten clones comprise approximately 4.5% of the sample.

Study-wide findings and limitations: Clinical and demographic metadata were provided uncurated, with the amount varying by source and participant.

The CDR3 has 13 amino acids, counting the end cysteine and phenylalanine. Only the CDR3 DNA is retained, 39 bases long and in frame from the first base. The CDR1 and CDR2 encoded by the germline V gene (reference sequence) are GTSNPN and SVGIG. V loses 3 bases of germline sequence and J loses 7 bases, and the interval between the two ends is 15 bases. The chain couples TRBV30 to TRBJ1-1; the D segment could be TRBD1, given 6 matching bases. This TCR came from a human donor in a cohort sampled during active COVID-19. Sequenced material: peripheral blood. CDR3 reads: CAWSLSPDSEAFF. The nucleotides read TGTGCCTGGAGCTTATCCCCGGACAGTGAAGCTTTCTTT.